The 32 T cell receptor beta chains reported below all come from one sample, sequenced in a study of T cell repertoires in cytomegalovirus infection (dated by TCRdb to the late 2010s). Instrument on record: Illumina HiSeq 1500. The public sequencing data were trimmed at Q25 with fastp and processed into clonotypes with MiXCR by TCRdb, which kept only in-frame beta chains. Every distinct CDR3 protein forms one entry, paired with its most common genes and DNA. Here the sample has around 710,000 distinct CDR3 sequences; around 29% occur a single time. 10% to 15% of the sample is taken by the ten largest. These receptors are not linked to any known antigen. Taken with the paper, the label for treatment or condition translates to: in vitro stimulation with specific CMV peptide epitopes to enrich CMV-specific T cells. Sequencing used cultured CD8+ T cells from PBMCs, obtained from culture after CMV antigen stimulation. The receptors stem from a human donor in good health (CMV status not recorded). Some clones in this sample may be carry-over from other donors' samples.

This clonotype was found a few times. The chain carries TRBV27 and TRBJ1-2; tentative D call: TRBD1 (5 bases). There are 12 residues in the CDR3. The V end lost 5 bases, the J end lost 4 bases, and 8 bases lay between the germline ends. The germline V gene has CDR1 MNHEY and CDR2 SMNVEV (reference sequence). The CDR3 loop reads CASSTGGYGYTF. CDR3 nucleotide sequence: TGTGCCAGCAGTACGGGGGGCTATGGCTACACCTTC.

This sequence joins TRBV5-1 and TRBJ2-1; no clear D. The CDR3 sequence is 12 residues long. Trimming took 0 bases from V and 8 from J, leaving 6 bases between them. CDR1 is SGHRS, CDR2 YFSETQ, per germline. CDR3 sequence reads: CASSLARHEQFF. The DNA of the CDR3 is TGCGCCAGCAGCTTGGCCAGACATGAGCAGTTCTTC.

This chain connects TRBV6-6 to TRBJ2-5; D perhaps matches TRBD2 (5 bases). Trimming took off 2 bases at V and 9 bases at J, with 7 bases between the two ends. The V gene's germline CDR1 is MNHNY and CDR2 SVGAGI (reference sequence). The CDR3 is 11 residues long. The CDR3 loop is CASSYGGPQYF. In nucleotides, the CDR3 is TGTGCCAGCAGTTACGGAGGACCCCAGTACTTC.

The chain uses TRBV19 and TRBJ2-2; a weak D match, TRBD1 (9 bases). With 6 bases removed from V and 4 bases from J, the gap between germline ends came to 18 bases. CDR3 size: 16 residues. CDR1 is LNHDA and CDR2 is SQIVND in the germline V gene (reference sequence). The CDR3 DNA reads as TGTGCCAGTAGCAGCGGGGGACAGGGTACCACCGGGGAGCTGTTTTTT. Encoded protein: CASSSGGQGTTGELFF.

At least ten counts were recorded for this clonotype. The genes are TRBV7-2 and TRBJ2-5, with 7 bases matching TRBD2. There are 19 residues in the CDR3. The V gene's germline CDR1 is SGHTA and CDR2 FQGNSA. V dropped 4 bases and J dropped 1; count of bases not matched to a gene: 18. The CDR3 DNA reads TGTGCCAGCAGCTCACCGGGACTAACCCGACTGGGACTCCAAGAGACCCAGTACTTC. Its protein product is CASSSPGLTRLGLQETQYF.

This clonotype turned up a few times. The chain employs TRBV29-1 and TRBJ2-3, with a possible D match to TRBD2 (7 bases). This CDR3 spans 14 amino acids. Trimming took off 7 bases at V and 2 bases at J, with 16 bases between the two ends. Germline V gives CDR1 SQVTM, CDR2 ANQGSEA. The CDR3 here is CSDLGGGTTDTQYF. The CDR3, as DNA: TGCAGCGATCTGGGAGGGGGGACCACAGATACGCAGTATTTT.

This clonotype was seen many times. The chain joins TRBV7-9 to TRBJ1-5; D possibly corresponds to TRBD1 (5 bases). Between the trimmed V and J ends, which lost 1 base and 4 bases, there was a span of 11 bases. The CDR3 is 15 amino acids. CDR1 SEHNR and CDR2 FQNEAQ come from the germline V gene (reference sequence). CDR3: CASSLDRGPNQPQHF. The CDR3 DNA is TGTGCCAGCAGCTTAGACCGGGGCCCAAATCAGCCCCAGCATTTT.

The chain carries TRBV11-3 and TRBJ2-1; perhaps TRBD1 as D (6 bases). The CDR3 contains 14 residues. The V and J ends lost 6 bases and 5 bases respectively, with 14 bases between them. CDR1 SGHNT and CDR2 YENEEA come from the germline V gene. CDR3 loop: CASSPPDRHNEQFF. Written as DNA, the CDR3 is TGTGCCAGCAGTCCTCCGGACAGACACAATGAGCAGTTCTTC. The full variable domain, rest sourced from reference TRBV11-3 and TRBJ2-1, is EAGVVQSPRYKIIEKKQPVAFWCNPISGHNTLYWYLQNLGQGPELLIRYENEEAVDDSQLPKDRFSAERLKGVDSTLKIQPAELGDSAVYLCASSPPDRHNEQFFGPGTRLTVL.

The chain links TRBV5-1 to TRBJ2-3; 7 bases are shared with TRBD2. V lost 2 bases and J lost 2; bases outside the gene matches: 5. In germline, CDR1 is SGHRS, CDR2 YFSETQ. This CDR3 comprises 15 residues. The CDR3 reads CASSFEREDTDTQYF. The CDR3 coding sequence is TGCGCCAGCAGCTTTGAACGGGAGGACACAGATACGCAGTATTTT. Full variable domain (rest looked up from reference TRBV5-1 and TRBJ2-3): KAGVTQTPRYLIKTRGQQVTLSCSPISGHRSVSWYQQTPGQGLQFLFEYFSETQRNKGNFPGRFSGRQFSNSRSEMNVSTLELGDSALYLCASSFEREDTDTQYFGPGTRLTVL.

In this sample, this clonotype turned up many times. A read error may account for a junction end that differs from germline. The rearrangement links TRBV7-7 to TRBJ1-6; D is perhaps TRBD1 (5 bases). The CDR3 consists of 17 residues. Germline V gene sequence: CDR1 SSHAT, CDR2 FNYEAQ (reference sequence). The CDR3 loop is CASSLEGRGRGNSPLHF. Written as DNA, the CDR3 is TGTGCTAGCAGCTTGGAGGGGAGGGGCAGAGGCAATTCACCCCTCCACTTT.

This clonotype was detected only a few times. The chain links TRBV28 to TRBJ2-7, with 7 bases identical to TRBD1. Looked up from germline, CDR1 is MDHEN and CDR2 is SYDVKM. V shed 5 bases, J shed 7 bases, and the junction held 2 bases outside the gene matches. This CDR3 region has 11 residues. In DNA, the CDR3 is TGTGCCAGCAGTCCCAGGGGGGAGCAGTACGTC. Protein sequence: CASSPRGEQYV.

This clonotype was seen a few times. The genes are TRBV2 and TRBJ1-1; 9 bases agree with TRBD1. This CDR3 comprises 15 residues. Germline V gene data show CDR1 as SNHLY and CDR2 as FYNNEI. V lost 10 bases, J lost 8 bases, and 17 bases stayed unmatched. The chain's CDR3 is CATQELPGQGREAFF. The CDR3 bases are TGTGCCACCCAAGAGCTGCCGGGACAGGGCCGAGAAGCTTTCTTT.

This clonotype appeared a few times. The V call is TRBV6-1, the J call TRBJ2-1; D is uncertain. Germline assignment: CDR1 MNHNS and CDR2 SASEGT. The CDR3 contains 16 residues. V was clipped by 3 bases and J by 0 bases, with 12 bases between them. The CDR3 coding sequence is TGTGCCAGCAGTGAGTTAGCCCTCCTCTCCTACAATGAGCAGTTCTTC. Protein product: CASSELALLSYNEQFF.

The CDR3 spells CASSFRRGGQGDTQYF. In DNA, the CDR3 is TGTGCCAGCAGTTTTCGGCGGGGGGGCCAAGGAGATACGCAGTATTTT. The rearrangement uses TRBV27 and TRBJ2-3; 9 positions match TRBD2. CDR1 is MNHEY and CDR2 is SMNVEV in the germline V gene (reference sequence). With 3 bases clipped from V and 5 bases from J, the junction kept 9 bases outside the gene matches. There are 16 residues in the CDR3.

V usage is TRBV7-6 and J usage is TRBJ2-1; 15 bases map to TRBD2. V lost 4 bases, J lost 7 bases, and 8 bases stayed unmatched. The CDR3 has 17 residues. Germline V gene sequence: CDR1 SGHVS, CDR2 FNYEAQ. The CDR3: CASSSWTSGGAGNEQFF. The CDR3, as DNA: TGTGCCAGCAGCTCCTGGACTAGCGGGGGGGCAGGGAATGAGCAGTTCTTC.

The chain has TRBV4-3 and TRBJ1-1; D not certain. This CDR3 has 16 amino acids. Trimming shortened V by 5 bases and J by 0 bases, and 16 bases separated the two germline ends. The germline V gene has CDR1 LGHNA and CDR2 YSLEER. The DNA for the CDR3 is TGCGCCAGCAGCGATAGTACCGGGAACCTGAACACTGAAGCTTTCTTT. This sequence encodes CASSDSTGNLNTEAFF.

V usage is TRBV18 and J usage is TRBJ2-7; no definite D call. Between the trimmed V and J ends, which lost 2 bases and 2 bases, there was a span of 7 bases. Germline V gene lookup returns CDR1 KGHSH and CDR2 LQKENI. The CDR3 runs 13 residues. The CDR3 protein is CASSPASPYEQYV. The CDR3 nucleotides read TGTGCCAGCTCACCAGCCAGCCCCTACGAGCAGTACGTC.

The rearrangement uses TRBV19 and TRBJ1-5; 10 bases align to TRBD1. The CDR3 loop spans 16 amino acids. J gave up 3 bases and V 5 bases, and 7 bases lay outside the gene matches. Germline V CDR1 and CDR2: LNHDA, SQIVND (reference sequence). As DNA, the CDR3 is TGTGCCAGTAGTCCTCGCGACAGGGGGCACAATCAGCCCCAGCATTTT. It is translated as CASSPRDRGHNQPQHF.

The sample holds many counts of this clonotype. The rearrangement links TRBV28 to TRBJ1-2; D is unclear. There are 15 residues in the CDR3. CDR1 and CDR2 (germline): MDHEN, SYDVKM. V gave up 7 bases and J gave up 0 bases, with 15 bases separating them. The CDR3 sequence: CASIGGAVANYGYTF. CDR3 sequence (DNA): TGTGCCAGCATCGGAGGAGCAGTGGCTAACTATGGCTACACCTTC.

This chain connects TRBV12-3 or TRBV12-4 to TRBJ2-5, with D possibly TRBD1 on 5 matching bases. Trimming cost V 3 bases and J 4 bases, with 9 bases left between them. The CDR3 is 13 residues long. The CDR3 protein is CASSFSGPETQYF. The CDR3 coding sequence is TGTGCCAGCAGTTTCTCAGGGCCAGAGACCCAGTACTTC.

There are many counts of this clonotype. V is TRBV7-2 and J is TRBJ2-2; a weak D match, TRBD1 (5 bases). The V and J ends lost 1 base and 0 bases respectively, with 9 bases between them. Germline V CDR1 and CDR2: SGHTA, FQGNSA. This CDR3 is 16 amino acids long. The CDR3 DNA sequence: TGTGCCAGCAGCTTAGGGACATACGCGAACACCGGGGAGCTGTTTTTT. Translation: CASSLGTYANTGELFF.

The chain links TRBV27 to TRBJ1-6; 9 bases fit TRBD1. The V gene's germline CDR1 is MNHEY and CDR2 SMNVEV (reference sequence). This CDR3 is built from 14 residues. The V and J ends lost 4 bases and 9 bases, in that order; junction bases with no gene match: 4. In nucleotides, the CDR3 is TGTGCCAGCAGTTCGGACAGGGGTGGTTCACCCCTCCACTTT. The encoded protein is CASSSDRGGSPLHF.

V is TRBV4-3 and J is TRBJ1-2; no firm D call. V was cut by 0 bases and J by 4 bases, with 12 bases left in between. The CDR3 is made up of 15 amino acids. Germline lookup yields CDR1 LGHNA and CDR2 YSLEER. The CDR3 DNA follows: TGCGCCAGCAGCCAAGACCTAAGGGCAGCCTATGGCTACACCTTC. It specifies CASSQDLRAAYGYTF.

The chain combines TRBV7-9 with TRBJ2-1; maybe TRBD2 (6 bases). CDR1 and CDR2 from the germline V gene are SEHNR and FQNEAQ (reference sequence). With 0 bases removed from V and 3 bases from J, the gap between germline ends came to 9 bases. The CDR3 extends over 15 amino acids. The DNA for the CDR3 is TGTGCCAGCAGCTTAGCGGAGGGACTCTACAATGAGCAGTTCTTC. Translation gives CASSLAEGLYNEQFF.

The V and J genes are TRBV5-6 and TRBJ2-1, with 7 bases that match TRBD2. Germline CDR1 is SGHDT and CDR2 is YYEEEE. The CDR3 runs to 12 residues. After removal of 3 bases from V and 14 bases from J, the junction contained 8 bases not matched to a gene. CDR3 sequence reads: CASSSGNRGEFF. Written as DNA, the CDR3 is TGTGCCAGCAGCTCAGGCAATCGGGGGGAGTTCTTC.

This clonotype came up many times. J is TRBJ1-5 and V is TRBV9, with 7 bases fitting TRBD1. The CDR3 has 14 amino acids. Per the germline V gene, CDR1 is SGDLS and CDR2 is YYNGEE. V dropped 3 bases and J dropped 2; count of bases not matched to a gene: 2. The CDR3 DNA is TGTGCCAGCAGCGCTACAGGGGGCAATCAGCCCCAGCATTTT. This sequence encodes CASSATGGNQPQHF.

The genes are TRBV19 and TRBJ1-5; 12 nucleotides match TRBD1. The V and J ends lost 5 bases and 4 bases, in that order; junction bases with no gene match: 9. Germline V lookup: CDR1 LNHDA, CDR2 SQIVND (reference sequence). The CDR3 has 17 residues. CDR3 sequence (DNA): TGTGCCAGTAGTTCCCGGGACAGGGGGCTGGGGAATCAGCCCCAGCATTTT. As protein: CASSSRDRGLGNQPQHF.

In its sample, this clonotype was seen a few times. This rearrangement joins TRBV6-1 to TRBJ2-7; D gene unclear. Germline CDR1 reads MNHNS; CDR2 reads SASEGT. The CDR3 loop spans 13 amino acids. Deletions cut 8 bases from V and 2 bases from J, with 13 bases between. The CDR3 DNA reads TGTGCCAGCGCTATCCTGCCGGCCTACGAGCAGTACGTC. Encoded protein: CASAILPAYEQYV.

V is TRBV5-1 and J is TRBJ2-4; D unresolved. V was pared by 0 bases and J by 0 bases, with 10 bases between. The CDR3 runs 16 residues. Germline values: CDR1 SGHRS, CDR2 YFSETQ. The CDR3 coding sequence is TGCGCCAGCAGCTTGGTGTTTGGGGTAGCCAAAAACATTCAGTACTTC. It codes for CASSLVFGVAKNIQYF.

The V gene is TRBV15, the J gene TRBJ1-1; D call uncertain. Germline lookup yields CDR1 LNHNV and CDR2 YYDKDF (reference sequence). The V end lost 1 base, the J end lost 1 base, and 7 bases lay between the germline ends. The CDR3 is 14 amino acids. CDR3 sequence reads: CATSRGGGNTEAFF. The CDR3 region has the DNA TGTGCCACCAGCAGAGGCGGAGGGAACACTGAAGCTTTCTTT.

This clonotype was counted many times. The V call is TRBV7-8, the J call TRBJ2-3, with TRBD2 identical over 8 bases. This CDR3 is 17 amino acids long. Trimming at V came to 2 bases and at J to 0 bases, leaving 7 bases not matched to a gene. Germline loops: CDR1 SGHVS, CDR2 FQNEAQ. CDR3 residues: CASSLTLPSGSTDTQYF. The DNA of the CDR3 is TGTGCCAGCAGCTTAACCCTCCCTAGCGGGAGCACAGATACGCAGTATTTT.

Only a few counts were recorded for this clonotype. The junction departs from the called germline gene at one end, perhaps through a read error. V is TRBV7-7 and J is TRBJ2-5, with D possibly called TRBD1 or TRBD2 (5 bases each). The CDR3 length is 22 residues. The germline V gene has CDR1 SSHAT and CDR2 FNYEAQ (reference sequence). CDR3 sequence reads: CASSSNPSGLRQPGLFGETQYF. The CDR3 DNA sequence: TGTGCTAGCAGCTCCAATCCCTCAGGGCTAAGACAGCCGGGGTTGTTTGGAGAGACCCAGTACTTC. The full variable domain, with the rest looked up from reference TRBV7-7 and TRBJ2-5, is GAGVSQSPRYKVTKRGQDVTLRCDPISSHATLYWYQQALGQGPEFLTYFNYEAQPDKSGLPSDRFSAERPEGSISTLTIQRTEQRDSAMYRCASSSNPSGLRQPGLFGETQYFGPGTRLLVL.